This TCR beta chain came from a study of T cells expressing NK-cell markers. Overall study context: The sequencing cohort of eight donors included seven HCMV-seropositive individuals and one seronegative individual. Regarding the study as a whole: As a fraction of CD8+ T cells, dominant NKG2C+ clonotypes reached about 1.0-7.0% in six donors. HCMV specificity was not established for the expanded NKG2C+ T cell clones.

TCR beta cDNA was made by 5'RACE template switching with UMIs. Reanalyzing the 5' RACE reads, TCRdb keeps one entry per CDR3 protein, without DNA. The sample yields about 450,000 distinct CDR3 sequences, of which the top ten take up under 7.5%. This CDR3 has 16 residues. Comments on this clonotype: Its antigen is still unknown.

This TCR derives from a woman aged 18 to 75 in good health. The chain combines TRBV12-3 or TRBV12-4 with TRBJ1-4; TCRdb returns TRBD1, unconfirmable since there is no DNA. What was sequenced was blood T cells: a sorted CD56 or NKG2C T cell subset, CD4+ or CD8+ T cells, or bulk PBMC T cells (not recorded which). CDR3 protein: CASSPRQPATNEKLFF.